Sequencing of this T cell receptor (beta chain) was carried out in a study of spatial heterogeneity in lung cancer. Study overall: There were, on average, more than eight raw-read appearances for each unique TCR and UMI combination.

CDR1 is DFQATT and CDR2 is SNEGSKA in the germline V gene (reference sequence). The CDR3 has 14 amino acids. V was cut by 5 bases and J by 1 base, with 14 bases left in between. TCRdb reprocessed the 5' RACE reads via MiXCR and lists one record per CDR3 protein. Of 9,000 to 13,000 distinct CDR3 sequences listed, 9.5% to 15% are singletons. The time point: sample taken at primary tumor resection. The donor population consisted of approximately 79 patients with untreated, early-stage non-small cell lung cancer. By share, this clonotype ranks as medium-sized. What it binds is not known. As an off-target read in a library built for alpha chains, this beta chain has a frequency of little significance. Points from the study as a whole: Intratumoral expanded alpha and beta TCR counts were found to track tumor mutation counts.

Sequenced here: lung tumor tissue, sampled at surgery. This sequence was found in a male donor with early-stage non-small cell lung cancer. This chain uses TRBV20-1 with TRBJ1-1, with unresolved D. CDR3 bases: TGCAGTGCTCCTAATAGTCGCACGAACACTGAAGCTTTCTTT. It is translated as CSAPNSRTNTEAFF.